This entry lists 6 T cell receptor beta chains sequenced from one sample in a study of blood T cells in healthy people across ages. Together with a sample-barcoded 5' primer, a J-beta primer mix was included in a second PCR lasting roughly 6 to 12 cycles. TCRdb re-derived calls from the 5' RACE reads in MiXCR, one entry per CDR3 protein. The sample has around 1,700,000 distinct CDR3 sequences, roughly 28% seen once. The sample consisted of blood. The receptors here all came from a woman aged 25 to 39 in good health.

This sequence joins TRBV6-5 and TRBJ1-1; D might be TRBD1 (6 bases). Germline V gives CDR1 MNHEY, CDR2 SVGAGI. Deletions cut 7 bases from V and 0 bases from J, with 12 bases between. The CDR3 spans 14 residues. The CDR3 region has the DNA TGTGCCAGCAAACAGGGTCTCATGAACACTGAAGCTTTCTTT. Amino acids: CASKQGLMNTEAFF.

This clonotype showed up just a few times. This chain uses TRBV12-3 or TRBV12-4 with TRBJ2-4; D is uncertain. Near its end, the DNA agrees better with TRBJ2-7, so the J call may be wrong. The CDR3 extends over 15 amino acids. CDR3 sequence (DNA): TGTGCCAGCAGTCGATCCCGGACGGTCTCCTACGAGCAGTACTTC. As protein: CASSRSRTVSYEQYF.

The CDR3 DNA reads as TGCAGTGCTAGAGATCTGGGAGGGTCCACTGAAAAACTGTTTTTT. The encoded protein is CSARDLGGSTEKLFF. The rearrangement joins TRBV20-1 to TRBJ1-4; D not certain. Between the trimmed V and J ends, which lost 0 bases and 7 bases, there was a span of 15 bases. The CDR3 length is 15 residues. Per the germline V gene, CDR1 is DFQATT and CDR2 is SNEGSKA (reference sequence).

Concerning this clonotype itself: The junction does not match germline at one end; this may be a read error. The chain links TRBV10-3 to TRBJ2-1; no reliable D call. This CDR3 contains 11 residues. Per the germline V gene, CDR1 is ENHRY and CDR2 is SYGVKD. The chain's CDR3 is CTISDVAEQFF. DNA of the CDR3: TGTACCATCAGCGACGTAGCTGAGCAGTTCTTC.

V is TRBV12-3 or TRBV12-4 and J is TRBJ2-1; D could derive from TRBD1 or TRBD2 (5 bases each). This CDR3 spans 13 amino acids. V lost 4 bases to trimming and J lost 8 bases, with 12 bases between them. The CDR3 loop reads CASSSKTGHEQFF. CDR3 nucleotide sequence: TGTGCCAGCAGTTCCAAGACGGGGCATGAGCAGTTCTTC.

This clonotype came up many times. CDR3 sequence (DNA): TGTGCCACCAGTTCGGTCACCGAGGGGCCCTATGGCTACACCTTC. Translating gives CATSSVTEGPYGYTF. This chain connects TRBV24-1 to TRBJ1-2, with D perhaps TRBD1 (5 bases). The CDR3 is made up of 15 amino acids. Per the germline V gene, CDR1 is KGHDR and CDR2 is SFDVKD. Trimming took 6 bases from V and 4 from J, leaving 17 bases between them.